The 14 T cell receptor beta chains below come from one sample, sequenced in a study of OX40 agonist ivuxolimab in advanced cancers. The method was immunoSEQ multiplex PCR; TCRdb's version includes in-frame clones alone and lacks a portion of them. The data hold around 80,000 clones, with over 70% observed a single time. The sample was CD4+ or CD8+ T cells sorted from blood, taken in a trial of the OX40 agonist ivuxolimab. These receptors came from an adult with an advanced solid tumor such as melanoma, head and neck, liver or kidney cancer.

This clone turned up a few times. The genes are TRBV9 and TRBJ1-1; D is uncertain. V was cut by 0 bases and J by 6 bases, with 12 bases left in between. The CDR3 consists of 14 residues. Germline V gene data show CDR1 as SGDLS and CDR2 as YYNGEE. CDR3 loop: CASSVDTGGSEAFF. CDR3 bases: TGTGCCAGCAGCGTAGATACGGGTGGGTCTGAAGCTTTCTTT.

The rearrangement joins TRBV2 to TRBJ1-2, with TRBD1 identical over 8 bases. Germline V gene lookup returns CDR1 SNHLY and CDR2 FYNNEI. J was trimmed by 3 bases and V by 2 bases; bases with no gene match: 11. The CDR3 consists of 17 residues. CDR3 amino acids: CASSENNLGTGDYGYTF. The CDR3 DNA sequence: TGTGCCAGCAGTGAAAATAATCTTGGGACAGGCGACTATGGCTACACCTTC.

In this sample, this clone turned up a few times. The chain recombines TRBV9 with TRBJ2-7; 7 nucleotides match TRBD1. Germline V gene data show CDR1 as SGDLS and CDR2 as YYNGEE. The J segment lost 1 base and the V segment lost 0 bases, leaving 4 bases of the junction unmatched. The CDR3 sequence is 15 residues long. This chain's CDR3 is CASSVAWDSSYEQYF. In nucleotides, the CDR3 is TGTGCCAGCAGCGTAGCTTGGGACAGTTCCTACGAGCAGTACTTC. The variable domain in full, with the rest retrieved from reference TRBV9 and TRBJ2-7, is DSGVTQTPKHLITATGQRVTLRCSPRSGDLSVYWYQQSLDQGLQFLIQYYNGEERAKGNILERFSAQQFPDLHSELNLSSLELGDSALYFCASSVAWDSSYEQYFGPGTRLTVT.

This clone has only a few counts. The V call is TRBV2, the J call TRBJ1-6; no reliable D call. V dropped 7 bases and J dropped 4 bases, with 8 bases sitting between them. The CDR3 is 13 amino acids. The germline V gene encodes CDR1 SNHLY and CDR2 FYNNEI. The chain's CDR3 is CASIGIYNSPLHF. CDR3 bases: TGTGCCAGCATTGGGATTTATAATTCACCCCTCCACTTT.

The V call is TRBV2, the J call TRBJ2-1; no clear D. The V end lost 5 bases, the J end lost 6 bases, and 17 bases lay between the germline ends. There are 15 residues in the CDR3. Germline CDR1 SNHLY, CDR2 FYNNEI. The CDR3 region has the DNA TGTGCCAGCAGTATCGTTCGGGTTTCCCTCAATGAGCAGTTCTTC. This encodes CASSIVRVSLNEQFF.

J is TRBJ2-1 and V is TRBV7-9; D might be TRBD2 (5 bases). Per germline, CDR1 SEHNR and CDR2 FQNEAQ (reference sequence). The CDR3 spans 14 residues. Trimming took 0 bases from V and 10 from J, leaving 13 bases between them. CDR3 region: CASSLARGSGEQFF. CDR3 in DNA: TGTGCCAGCAGCTTAGCGCGAGGGTCGGGCGAGCAGTTCTTC.

This chain connects TRBV4-1 to TRBJ1-5; 9 bases are shared with TRBD1. In germline, CDR1 is MGHRA, CDR2 YSYEKL. J was trimmed by 1 base and V by 4 bases; bases with no gene match: 8. This CDR3 is built from 17 residues. CDR3: CASSPGQGPVSNQPQHF. CDR3 DNA sequence: TGCGCCAGCAGCCCGGGACAGGGCCCCGTAAGCAATCAGCCCCAGCATTTT.

This chain uses TRBV9 with TRBJ1-2, with 7 bases identical to TRBD1. The CDR3 is 16 amino acids. Germline V CDR1 and CDR2: SGDLS, YYNGEE. V was pared by 0 bases and J by 3 bases, with 8 bases of the junction left unmatched. CDR3 residues: CASSVATSGGDYGYTF. Here the CDR3 DNA reads TGTGCCAGCAGCGTAGCTACGTCAGGGGGGGACTATGGCTACACCTTC.

The chain is built from TRBV7-6 and TRBJ2-3, with TRBD1 as a possible D gene (6 bases). Germline V CDR1 and CDR2: SGHVS, FNYEAQ. V was cut by 2 bases and J by 6 bases, with 15 bases left in between. The CDR3 contains 15 residues. The CDR3 reads CASSLQNRVMDTQYF. The DNA of the CDR3 is TGTGCCAGCAGCTTACAAAACAGGGTTATGGATACGCAGTATTTT.

The chain joins TRBV5-1 to TRBJ2-3, with unresolved D. The V and J ends lost 0 bases and 0 bases respectively, with 8 bases between them. Germline lookup yields CDR1 SGHRS and CDR2 YFSETQ. CDR3 length: 15 amino acids. The chain's CDR3 is CASSLGGSSTDTQYF. The CDR3 DNA follows: TGCGCCAGCAGCTTGGGGGGTTCTAGCACAGATACGCAGTATTTT.

V is TRBV5-1 and J is TRBJ1-1, with no clear D. This CDR3 is built from 15 residues. From germline, CDR1 is SGHRS and CDR2 YFSETQ. V lost 2 bases, J lost 6 bases, and 17 bases lay in between. CDR3 bases: TGCGCCAGCAGCTTTAATTTATGGGTTTCCGCTGAAGCTTTCTTT. Translating gives CASSFNLWVSAEAFF.

This chain uses TRBV29-1 with TRBJ1-2; 7 bases fit TRBD1. V lost 6 bases and J lost 1; bases outside the gene matches: 5. Per germline, CDR1 SQVTM and CDR2 ANQGSEA. This CDR3 is built from 13 residues. CDR3 sequence (DNA): TGCAGCGTGCGCCGGGACAGTAACTATGGCTACACCTTC. This gives the protein CSVRRDSNYGYTF. Variable domain in full (rest from reference TRBV29-1 and TRBJ1-2): SAVISQKPSRDICQRGTSLTIQCQVDSQVTMMFWYRQQPGQSLTLIATANQGSEATYESGFVIDKFPISRPNLTFSTLTVSNMSPEDSSIYLCSVRRDSNYGYTFGSGTRLTVV.

This rearrangement joins TRBV10-2 to TRBJ2-7, with TRBD2 identical over 8 bases. Trimming cost V 10 bases and J 2 bases; bases outside gene matches: 7. The CDR3 spans 13 residues. CDR1 and CDR2 from the germline V gene are WSHSY and SAAADI. The CDR3 spells CATSQAGAYEQYF. DNA of the CDR3: TGCGCCACCTCTCAAGCGGGAGCCTACGAGCAGTACTTC.

This clone was recorded a few times. The CDR3 protein is CASSQERTGNTEAFF. In nucleotides, the CDR3 is TGTGCCAGCAGCCAAGAACGGACAGGGAACACTGAAGCTTTCTTT. The V gene is TRBV14, the J gene TRBJ1-1; 7 positions agree with TRBD1. The CDR3 covers 15 residues. CDR1 is SGHDN and CDR2 is FVKESK in the germline V gene. V was clipped by 0 bases and J by 1 base; unmatched bases: 2.